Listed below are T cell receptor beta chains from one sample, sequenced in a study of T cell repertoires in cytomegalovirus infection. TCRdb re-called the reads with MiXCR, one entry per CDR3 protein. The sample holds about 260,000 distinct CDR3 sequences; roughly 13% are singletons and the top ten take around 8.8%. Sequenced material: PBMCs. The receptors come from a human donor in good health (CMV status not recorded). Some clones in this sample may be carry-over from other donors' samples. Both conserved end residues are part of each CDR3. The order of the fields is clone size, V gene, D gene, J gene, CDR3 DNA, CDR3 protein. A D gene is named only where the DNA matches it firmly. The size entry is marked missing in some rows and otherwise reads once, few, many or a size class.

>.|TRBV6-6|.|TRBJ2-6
TGTGCCAGCCTCACTTGGAACGTCCTGACTTTC
CASLTWNVLTF
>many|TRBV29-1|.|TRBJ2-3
TGCAGCGTTGAAAGTAGAGACAGGCCCACAGATACGCAGTATTTT
CSVESRDRPTDTQYF
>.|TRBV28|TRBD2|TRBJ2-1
TGTGCCAGCAGTGCCGCGGTGGCGGGAGCCTACAATGAGCAGTTCTTC
CASSAAVAGAYNEQFF
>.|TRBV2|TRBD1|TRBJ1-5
TGTGCCAGCAGTCCATACGACAGGGTCGGCAATCAGCCCCAGCATTTT
CASSPYDRVGNQPQHF
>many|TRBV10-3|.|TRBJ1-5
TGTGCCATCAGCGGACCCAACAATCAGCCCCAGCATTTT
CAISGPNNQPQHF
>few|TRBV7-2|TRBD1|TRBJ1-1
TGTGCCAGCAGAATAACCGGGACAGGGCGGACTGAAGCTTTCTTT
CASRITGTGRTEAFF
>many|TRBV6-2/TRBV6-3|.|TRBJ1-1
TGTGCCAGCAGTTACTCAGGGGTGAACACTGAAGCTTTCTTT
CASSYSGVNTEAFF
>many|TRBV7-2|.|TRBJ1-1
TGTGCCAGCAGCTTAGCGGGAGGGGGAGCTTTCTTT
CASSLAGGGAFF
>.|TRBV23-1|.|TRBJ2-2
TGCGCCAGCACCAAGGGGGGCACCGGGGAGCTGTTTTTT
CASTKGGTGELFF
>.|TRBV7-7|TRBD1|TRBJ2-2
TGTGCTAGCAGCTTGGGACAGTCTTACACCGGGGAGCTGTTTTTT
CASSLGQSYTGELFF
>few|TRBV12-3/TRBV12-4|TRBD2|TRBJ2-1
TGTGCCAGCAACTATTGGGCCCTAGCGGGAGCCTACAATGAGCAGTTCTTC
CASNYWALAGAYNEQFF
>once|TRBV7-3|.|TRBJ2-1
TGTGCCAGCAGCTCCTTGACGGACAGTTCTAAGTTCTTC
CASSSLTDSSKFF
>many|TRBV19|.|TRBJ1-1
TGTGCCAGTAGTATGCGTCAGACTGAAGCTTTCTTT
CASSMRQTEAFF
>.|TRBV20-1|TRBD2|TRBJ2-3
TGCAGTGCTAGGAGGTCTAGCGGTGCCCCGGCGCAGTATTTT
CSARRSSGAPAQYF
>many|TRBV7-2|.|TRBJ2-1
TGTGCCAGCAGCCCGCGATGGGCGGCCTACAATGAGCAGTTCTTC
CASSPRWAAYNEQFF
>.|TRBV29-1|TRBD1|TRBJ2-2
TGCAGCGTTGCTGACAGGGGGCTCGGGGAGCTGTTTTTT
CSVADRGLGELFF
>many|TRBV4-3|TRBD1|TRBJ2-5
TGCGCCAGCAGCCCCGGAGGCTGGACAGGCGTCCAAGAGACCCAGTACTTC
CASSPGGWTGVQETQYF
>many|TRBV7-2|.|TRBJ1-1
TGTGCCAGCAGCTTAGCTCCGGGCACTGAAGCTTTCTTT
CASSLAPGTEAFF
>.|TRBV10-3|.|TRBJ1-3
TGTGCCATCACAGGGATCTCTGGAAACACCATATATTTT
CAITGISGNTIYF
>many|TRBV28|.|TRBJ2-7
TGTGCCAGCAGTGCCAAGATCTACGAGCAGTACTTC
CASSAKIYEQYF
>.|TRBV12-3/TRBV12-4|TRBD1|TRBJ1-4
TGTGCCAGCACCCCGGACAGGGGGGAACTGTTTTTT
CASTPDRGELFF
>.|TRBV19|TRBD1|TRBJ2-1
TGTGCCAGTACGGAAGGGGGCATGTACAATGAGCAGTTCTTC
CASTEGGMYNEQFF
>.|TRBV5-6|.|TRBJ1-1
TGTGCCAGCAGCTCGCTGGGACTCATGAACACTGAAGCTTTCTTT
CASSSLGLMNTEAFF
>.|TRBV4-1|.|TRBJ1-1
TGCGCCAGCAGCCCCGAAGTGGGCACTGAAGCTTCCTTT
CASSPEVGTEASF
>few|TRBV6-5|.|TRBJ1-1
TGTGCCAGCAGGATGAAGCAGGGAATACCGAACACTGAAGCTTTCTTT
CASRMKQGIPNTEAFF
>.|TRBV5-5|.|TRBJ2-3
TGTGCCAGCACCCCAGCAGGGGACACAGATACGCAGTATTTT
CASTPAGDTDTQYF
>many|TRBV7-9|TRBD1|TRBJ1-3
TGTGCCAGCAGCCCGTGGACAGGGCTTGGAAACACCATATATTTT
CASSPWTGLGNTIYF
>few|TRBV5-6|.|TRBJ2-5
TGTGCCAGCAGCTCCTCCCCAGGGAGGGAGACCCAGTACTTC
CASSSSPGRETQYF
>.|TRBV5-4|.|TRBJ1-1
TGTGCCAGCAGCTTTGGTGGGCCCTTTAACACTGAAGCTTTCTTT
CASSFGGPFNTEAFF
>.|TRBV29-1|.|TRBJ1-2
TGCAGCGTTGAACAGACTGGCTATGGCTACACCTTC
CSVEQTGYGYTF
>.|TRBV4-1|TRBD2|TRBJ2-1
TGCGCCAGCAGCCATAGGGGACTAGCGGCGGGAGACAATGAGCAGTTCTTC
CASSHRGLAAGDNEQFF
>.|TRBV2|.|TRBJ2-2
TGTGCCCTCACGGGGTTTACCGGGGAGCTGTTTTTT
CALTGFTGELFF
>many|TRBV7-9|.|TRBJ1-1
TGTGCCAGCGAGGAGTGGGGTTCCACTGAAGCTTTCTTT
CASEEWGSTEAFF
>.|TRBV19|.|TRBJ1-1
TGTGCCAGTAGTGGGATAAACACTGAAGCTTTCTTT
CASSGINTEAFF
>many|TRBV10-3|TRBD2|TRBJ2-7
TGTGCCATCAGTGAGAGGACTCGGGGGGAAAACGAGCAGTACTTC
CAISERTRGENEQYF
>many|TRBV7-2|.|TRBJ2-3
TGTGCCAGCAGCTCAACCGGGACGAAACAGTATACGCAGTATTTT
CASSSTGTKQYTQYF
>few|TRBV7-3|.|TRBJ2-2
TGTGCCAGCAGCTTAAGGGGGCCGGGCACCGGGGAGCTGTTTTTT
CASSLRGPGTGELFF
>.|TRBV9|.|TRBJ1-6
TGTGCCAGCAGCGACCCCCGGACTTCGCCGGATTCACCCCTCCACTTT
CASSDPRTSPDSPLHF
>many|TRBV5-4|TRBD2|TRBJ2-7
TGTGCCAGCAGCCCAATAGCTGGACTAGCGGGAGTCGAGCAGTACTTC
CASSPIAGLAGVEQYF
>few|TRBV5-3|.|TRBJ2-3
TGTGCCAGCAGCTTTGACCTAGGAGATACGCAGTATTTT
CASSFDLGDTQYF
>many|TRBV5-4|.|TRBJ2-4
TGTGCCAGCAGCCCCGGACTCTTACTAGCCAAAAACATTCAGTACTTC
CASSPGLLLAKNIQYF
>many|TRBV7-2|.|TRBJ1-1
TGTGCCAGCAGCTTAGAGGGACAACGAGCTGAAGCTTTCTTT
CASSLEGQRAEAFF
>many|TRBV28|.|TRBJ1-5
TGTGCCAGCAGTCCCCCTCCGGGGGGGCATCAGCCCCAGCATTTT
CASSPPPGGHQPQHF
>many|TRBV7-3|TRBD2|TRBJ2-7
TGTGCCAGCAGCTTACCTGGACTAGCGGGAACCTCCTACGAGCAGTACTTC
CASSLPGLAGTSYEQYF
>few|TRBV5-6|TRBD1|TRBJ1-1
TGTGCCAGCAGCGACTCAGACAGGGGGGGCACTGAAGCTTTCTTT
CASSDSDRGGTEAFF
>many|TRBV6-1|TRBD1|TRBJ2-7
TGTGCCAGCAAAAGAACCGGGACAGCTACCGACTCCTACGAGCAGTACTTC
CASKRTGTATDSYEQYF
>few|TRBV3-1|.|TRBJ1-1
TGTGCCAGCAGCCAAGATGGCAGCACTGAAGCTTTCTTT
CASSQDGSTEAFF
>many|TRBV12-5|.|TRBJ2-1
TGTGCTAGTGGTTTGGTACCGGATGGTGCCAGCTCCTACAATGAGCAGTTCTTC
CASGLVPDGASSYNEQFF
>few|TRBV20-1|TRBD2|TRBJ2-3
TGCAGTGCTAGCTCGAGGCTAGCGGGGGGGGTAGATACGCAGTATTTT
CSASSRLAGGVDTQYF
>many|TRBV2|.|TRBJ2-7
TGTGCCAGCACTCAGTACCACGAGCAGTACTTC
CASTQYHEQYF
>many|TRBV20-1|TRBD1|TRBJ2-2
TGCAGTGCTAGGGGAGAGGGGGCGTTTTCTGCCGGGGAGCTGTTTTTT
CSARGEGAFSAGELFF
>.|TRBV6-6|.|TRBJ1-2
TGTGCCAGCAGTTCAGATTATGGCTACACCTTC
CASSSDYGYTF
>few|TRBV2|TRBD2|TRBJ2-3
TGTGCCAGCAGTGACTTAGCGGGAATGCCCACAGATACGCAGTATTTT
CASSDLAGMPTDTQYF